This T cell receptor (beta chain) was sequenced in a study of blood T cell repertoires in COVID-19 (dated by TCRdb to the early 2020s). General notes on the study: The collaborator samples originated in the United States, Italy and Spain and spanned the acute and convalescent phases of COVID-19. The material from the prospective study consisted of cDNA or gDNA derived from T cells, B-cell-depleted T cells, or PBMCs. The dataset comprised deeply sampled blood TCRbeta repertoires from subjects exposed to, actively infected with, or recovered from COVID-19. A freely available public database, intended as a resource for researchers studying the immune response to SARS-CoV-2, is where the repertoires were released. Samples were obtained from the ongoing ImmuneRACE study (first 160 participants) and from over 1,000 subjects provided by 6 global collaborators. Sample metadata almost always included a de-identified subject ID, COVID-19 status, age in years and sex. HLA class I and class II types, where available, came from metadata supplied by the sample provider rather than from assay-based typing. General study outcomes and caveats: How much clinical and demographic metadata was included differed by source and by participant, and the metadata was provided uncurated.

The immunoSEQ Assay, a bias-controlled multiplex PCR, was used to amplify TCRbeta CDR3 regions from genomic DNA. The source study handled its data this way. Nucleated cell counts per sample were estimated from amplification of reference gene primers within the assay. Sequence reads were collapsed and filtered to measure the absolute abundance of every unique TCRbeta CDR3 rearrangement. For each sample, productive Simpson clonality was calculated by taking the square root of Simpson's diversity index across productive rearrangements. In TCRdb, the immuneACCESS table is reduced to in-frame sequences with V and J assigned. These tables do not hold every clone; where another copy was compared, an unresolved V gene accounts for under half, and the others remain unexplained. That table furnishes V, J and clone size, whereas the DNA furnished D and trimming. The sample table shows around 250,000 clones, and around 86% are seen once. About 8.6% of the sample belongs to the ten largest clones.

A remark on this clone: What antigen it recognizes has not been identified. The input lacks base qualities; no much larger clone sits a single base away.

The junction carries 21 bases between V and J, which are trimmed by 3 bases and 3 bases respectively. The CDR3, cysteine through phenylalanine, is 18 amino acids long. The DNA shown is the 54-base CDR3, in frame from base 1. Based on the germline V gene (reference sequence), the CDR1 and CDR2 sequences are LNHDA and SQIVND. Each collaborating institution followed its own protocols to collect whole blood in K2EDTA tubes. Collaborator samples were shipped for TCRbeta analysis as frozen whole blood, isolated PBMCs, or DNA extracted from either sample type. The sequenced material came from peripheral blood. The V and J genes are TRBV19 and TRBJ1-5; TRBD1 might be the D gene, on 6 matching bases. The TCR sequence derives from a man between 40 and 49 years old with active or convalescent COVID-19. The nucleotide sequence is given as TGTGCCAGTAGTATTAAGGTCGGACAGCACCTCAACAATCAGCCCCAGCATTTT. It translates as CASSIKVGQHLNNQPQHF.